Listed below are T cell receptor beta chains from one sample, sequenced in a study of T-cell reconstitution after alpha-beta-depleted transplantation in children. TCRdb ran MiXCR on the PCR reads and lists one entry per CDR3 protein. The data show around 400,000 distinct CDR3 sequences, around 9.9% seen once. This specimen consisted of PBMCs from the stem cell graft donor, obtained from the stem cell graft. These receptor sequences come from a human donor who donated a stem cell graft to a child with acute myeloid leukemia. CDR3s include the opening cysteine and the closing phenylalanine or tryptophan. A D gene is named only where the DNA matches it firmly. Not every row has a clone size; where given, it reads once, few, many or a size class.

clone size,J gene,V gene,D gene,CDR3 DNA,CDR3 protein
few,TRBJ2-1,TRBV29-1,-,TGCAGCGTTGTTTCATCGGTAGCAAGGGGTGAGCAGTTCTTC,CSVVSSVARGEQFF
few,TRBJ2-7,TRBV7-6,-,TGTGCCAGCAGCTTAAATCCATCCCAGACCCGGCTACGAGAGCAGTACTTC,CASSLNPSQTRLREQYF
many,TRBJ2-1,TRBV10-3,TRBD1,TGTGCCATCAGCCTACAGGGGAATGAGCAGTTCTTC,CAISLQGNEQFF
many,TRBJ1-2,TRBV29-1,-,TGCAGCGTTGAGAGGGCGCACTATGGCTACACCTTC,CSVERAHYGYTF
-,TRBJ2-6,TRBV12-3/TRBV12-4,-,TGTGCCAGCAGTTTGGGTCTACGGAGCTCTGGGGCCAACGTCCTGACTTTC,CASSLGLRSSGANVLTF
-,TRBJ2-3,TRBV6-5,-,TGTGCCAGCACCCCGTCCGATACGCAGTATTTT,CASTPSDTQYF
many,TRBJ2-1,TRBV5-1,-,TGCGCCAGCAGCCGGACAGAGAATGAGCAGTTCTTC,CASSRTENEQFF
few,TRBJ1-5,TRBV12-3/TRBV12-4,-,TGTGCCAGCAGAGAGCAGTCTGGCAATCAGCCCCAGCATTTT,CASREQSGNQPQHF
-,TRBJ2-2,TRBV6-6,-,TGTGCCAGCAAGATGATGAACACCGGGGAGCTGTTTTTT,CASKMMNTGELFF
-,TRBJ1-4,TRBV5-5,-,TGTGCCAGCAGCTTCAATGTCGCTGAAAAACTGTTTTTT,CASSFNVAEKLFF
many,TRBJ1-2,TRBV27,TRBD1,TGTGCCAGCAGTTTATTTGGGCAGGGGGCGCGGGGCTACACCTTC,CASSLFGQGARGYTF
many,TRBJ2-2,TRBV29-1,TRBD2,TGCAGCGCTGGGGGGACTAATTTGCCCGGGGAGCTGTTTTTT,CSAGGTNLPGELFF
-,TRBJ1-1,TRBV5-1,-,TGCGTCAGCCAGGAGGAAGGGAACACTGAAGCTTTCTTT,CVSQEEGNTEAFF
many,TRBJ2-4,TRBV4-2,TRBD2,TGTGCCAGCAGCCAAACTCTGTCCACTAGCGGGACTCCAAACATTCAGTACTTC,CASSQTLSTSGTPNIQYF
-,TRBJ1-4,TRBV30,-,TGTGCCTGGAGTAAACGAACTGATGGAAAACTGTTTTTT,CAWSKRTDGKLFF
many,TRBJ2-1,TRBV5-1,-,TGCGCCAGCAGCCCATACCCGGGACAAGCAAACAATGAGCAGTTCTTC,CASSPYPGQANNEQFF
many,TRBJ2-7,TRBV2,-,TGTGCCAGCAGCGGGCTAGCCAACGCCTACGAGCAGTACTTC,CASSGLANAYEQYF
-,TRBJ1-2,TRBV5-1,-,TGCGCCAGCAGAACAGGGACGGCTTCCTATGGCTACACCTTC,CASRTGTASYGYTF
many,TRBJ2-5,TRBV12-3/TRBV12-4,-,TGTGCCAGCAGTTTGGGTTCCCAAGAGACCCAGTACTTC,CASSLGSQETQYF
few,TRBJ1-5,TRBV28,-,TGTGCCAGCATCTTGGAGGGGGGGGGTAGCAATCAGCCCCAGCATTTT,CASILEGGGSNQPQHF
few,TRBJ2-2,TRBV6-5,-,TGTGCCAGCAGTTACTCGTCACAGGGCATCGGGGAGCTGTTTTTT,CASSYSSQGIGELFF
-,TRBJ2-3,TRBV4-2,-,TGTGCCAGCAGCCCCGCACGGCAGGGAATCACAGATACGCAGTATTTT,CASSPARQGITDTQYF
few,TRBJ2-2,TRBV20-1,-,TGCAGTGCTAGAGACCTTGGGAACACCGGGGAGCTGTTTTTT,CSARDLGNTGELFF
few,TRBJ2-2,TRBV29-1,-,TGCAGCGGGGGACACCCGAACACCGGGGAGCTGTTTTTT,CSGGHPNTGELFF
many,TRBJ1-2,TRBV25-1,-,TGTGCCAGCAGTGGGCTCGGCTATGGCTACACCTTC,CASSGLGYGYTF
many,TRBJ1-2,TRBV20-1,-,TGCAGTGCTTATGGACTCTACGGGGACTATGGCTACACCTTC,CSAYGLYGDYGYTF
few,TRBJ1-2,TRBV15,-,TGTGCCACCAGCAGAGCACTGGGGGGAAAGTCCCTAGTTTTTGGCTACACCTTC,CATSRALGGKSLVFGYTF
-,TRBJ2-1,TRBV14,-,TGTGCCAGCAGCCCCGGATTTGAGCAGTTCTTC,CASSPGFEQFF
few,TRBJ2-1,TRBV11-2,TRBD2,TGTGCCAGCAGCTTATTAGGGGCTAGCGGGGTCTGGCATGAGCAGTTCTTC,CASSLLGASGVWHEQFF
-,TRBJ2-6,TRBV4-2,TRBD1,TGTGCCAGCAGCCCAAGCGCAGGGGGCTCCTCTGGGGCCAACGTCCTGACTTTC,CASSPSAGGSSGANVLTF
-,TRBJ1-5,TRBV6-2/TRBV6-3,-,TGTGCCAGCAGTTACGTCCAGTTCAATCAGCCCCAGCATTTT,CASSYVQFNQPQHF
many,TRBJ1-3,TRBV5-1,-,TGCGCCAGCAGCTTGTTTCCAGGGGAAGGAAACACCATATATTTT,CASSLFPGEGNTIYF
many,TRBJ2-5,TRBV6-5,TRBD2,TGTGCCAGCAGTTCCTCCGGGACTAGCGGCGCCGAGACCCAGTACTTC,CASSSSGTSGAETQYF
-,TRBJ2-7,TRBV21-1,-,TGTGCCAGCAGCAAAGGGGACAGGCTTACCTACGAGCAGTACTTC,CASSKGDRLTYEQYF
-,TRBJ1-5,TRBV29-1,TRBD1,TGCAGCGTATGGGGGACAGAAGACAATCAGCCCCAGCATTTT,CSVWGTEDNQPQHF
-,TRBJ2-1,TRBV4-1,-,TGCGCCAGCAGCCAAGAGTGGAGCAGCTCCTACAATGAGCAGTTCTTC,CASSQEWSSSYNEQFF
few,TRBJ2-1,TRBV15,-,TGTGCCACCAGCAGAGTAGAGAGGTCGGCGGGGCGAGGGTACAATGAGCAGTTCTTC,CATSRVERSAGRGYNEQFF
-,TRBJ2-5,TRBV10-1,-,TGCGCCAGCAAACCCGAGGGAACCCCACCCGGATTCCGGGAGACCCAGTACTTC,CASKPEGTPPGFRETQYF
-,TRBJ2-1,TRBV9,-,TGTGCCAGCAGCGTAGAGGTCCTGGGGTTGAATGAGCAGTTCTTC,CASSVEVLGLNEQFF
-,TRBJ2-2,TRBV5-5,TRBD1,TGTGCCAGCAGCTGGGACAGGGGAAGCACCGGGGAGCTGTTTTTT,CASSWDRGSTGELFF
-,TRBJ2-1,TRBV9,-,TGTGCCAGCAGCGGGACGGGGCGGGTGGAGCAGTTCTTC,CASSGTGRVEQFF
-,TRBJ2-2,TRBV5-1,TRBD2,TGCGCCAGCAGCCCCCGGGAGGACACCGGGGAGCTGTTTTTT,CASSPREDTGELFF
many,TRBJ2-4,TRBV12-3/TRBV12-4,-,TGTGCCAGCAGTTTAAAGGGTAGCGGAGTGAAAAACATTCAGTACTTC,CASSLKGSGVKNIQYF
-,TRBJ2-3,TRBV6-1,-,TGTGCCAGCAGCGACTTCCTCTTAGATACGCAGTATTTT,CASSDFLLDTQYF
-,TRBJ1-2,TRBV13,TRBD1,TGTGCCAGCAGCGACAGGGGGGTCTATGGCTACACCTTC,CASSDRGVYGYTF
-,TRBJ1-1,TRBV29-1,TRBD1,TGCAGCGTTGTTTCAGGGGGAGCCTCGTCTGAAGCTTTCTTT,CSVVSGGASSEAFF
few,TRBJ2-2,TRBV9,-,TGTGCCAGCAGCGCGCAGGGGACCACCGGGGAGCTGTTTTTT,CASSAQGTTGELFF
-,TRBJ2-1,TRBV7-9,-,TGTGCCAGCAGCTTAGTTGCTACGTCCTACAATGAGCAGTTCTTC,CASSLVATSYNEQFF
few,TRBJ2-4,TRBV6-2/TRBV6-3,TRBD1,TGTGCCAGCACCAAGGGATGGACAGGGGGCATTCAGTACTTC,CASTKGWTGGIQYF